The 12 T cell receptor beta chains reported below all come from one sample, sequenced in a study of CD8+ T cells in alopecia areata. Sample treatment: oral pan-JAK inhibitor, 5-10 mg twice daily. Extraction of RNA preceded its reverse transcription into cDNA, which served as the sequencing template. The table came from immunoSEQ multiplex PCR; TCRdb's copy has only in-frame clones and leaves some out. The table lists 210,000 or so clones, 66% of them singletons. The sequencing used CD4+ T cells sorted from blood, collected at approximately week 42, from a patient treated with tofacitinib. The origin of the receptors is a human donor with alopecia areata.

The rearrangement links TRBV7-2 to TRBJ1-6; D uncertain. There are 16 residues in the CDR3. Germline CDR1 is SGHTA and CDR2 is FQGNSA. V was cut by 6 bases and J by 7 bases, with 19 bases left in between. The CDR3 spells CASSLLPSRFNSPLHF. CDR3 DNA sequence: TGTGCCAGCAGTTTGCTGCCCAGTCGATTCAATTCACCCCTCCACTTT.

This chain uses TRBV5-1 with TRBJ2-1; 10 positions match TRBD2. The CDR3 contains 16 residues. The junction had 11 bases not matched to a gene; V was cut back by 4 bases and J by 7 bases. Germline V gene lookup returns CDR1 SGHRS and CDR2 YFSETQ. The CDR3 bases are TGCGCCAGCAGCGGGAGCGCTAGCGGGGGTTCAAATGAGCAGTTCTTC. Its protein is CASSGSASGGSNEQFF.

This sequence joins TRBV29-1 and TRBJ2-4; the D is unclear. Germline V gene lookup returns CDR1 SQVTM and CDR2 ANQGSEA. V lost 5 bases to trimming and J lost 0 bases, with 11 bases between them. The CDR3 is 14 amino acids. For the CDR3, the DNA is TGCAGCGTTTCAGGAATTCTAGCCAAAAACATTCAGTACTTC. As protein: CSVSGILAKNIQYF.

In the case of this clone: Additional DNA sequences in this sample encode the identical CDR3. The chain uses TRBV5-1 and TRBJ1-1, with 8 bases matching TRBD1. The CDR3 loop spans 14 amino acids. V trimming: 3 bases; J trimming: 1 base; junction bases outside the gene matches: 2. Germline CDR1 reads SGHRS; CDR2 reads YFSETQ. The DNA of the CDR3 is TGCGCCAGCAGCTCCGGACAGGGGAACACTGAAGCTTTCTTT. It yields the protein CASSSGQGNTEAFF.

The V gene is TRBV15, the J gene TRBJ2-5, with a weak D call TRBD1 (6 bases). The germline V and J ends were trimmed by 1 base and 2 bases, with 11 bases remaining between them. The CDR3 covers 15 residues. The germline CDR1 and CDR2 sequences are LNHNV and YYDKDF (reference sequence). The CDR3 bases are TGTGCCACCAGCAGAGCACAGGGATCGCAAGAGACCCAGTACTTC. Its protein product is CATSRAQGSQETQYF.

V and J are TRBV29-1 and TRBJ2-3, with 7 bases lining up with TRBD1. Germline loops: CDR1 SQVTM, CDR2 ANQGSEA. V lost 4 bases, J lost 6 bases, and 10 bases stayed unmatched. CDR3 length: 14 residues. The CDR3 reads CSVAITGDVDTQYF. CDR3 DNA sequence: TGCAGCGTTGCGATCACAGGGGACGTGGATACGCAGTATTTT.

CDR3 protein: CAIRPDARGTDTQYF. Written as DNA, the CDR3 is TGTGCCATCAGGCCCGATGCGAGGGGCACAGATACGCAGTATTTT. The rearrangement links TRBV10-3 to TRBJ2-3; a weak D match, TRBD2 (5 bases). This CDR3 contains 15 residues. Germline assignment: CDR1 ENHRY and CDR2 SYGVKD. Trimming pared 6 bases from V and 1 base from J, leaving 14 bases between.

This rearrangement joins TRBV29-1 to TRBJ1-1; maybe TRBD1 (5 bases). CDR1 and CDR2 from the germline V gene are SQVTM and ANQGSEA. V was shortened by 6 bases and J by 1 base, with 12 bases between the two germline ends. There are 13 residues in the CDR3. CDR3: CSVATGANTEAFF. The CDR3 DNA reads TGCAGCGTAGCTACAGGAGCGAACACTGAAGCTTTCTTT.

The chain is built from TRBV5-6 and TRBJ2-2; D is undetermined. V shed 1 base and J shed 5 bases, with 9 bases lying between them. The CDR3 runs to 14 residues. Germline assignment: CDR1 SGHDT and CDR2 YYEEEE. In DNA, the CDR3 is TGTGCCAGCAGCTTGAGGGTTAGGACCGGGGAGCTGTTTTTT. This encodes CASSLRVRTGELFF.

V is TRBV5-1 and J is TRBJ2-5, with TRBD1 identical over 7 bases. CDR1 is SGHRS, CDR2 YFSETQ, per germline. The CDR3 has 16 residues. V lost 2 bases, J lost 1 base, and 8 bases stayed unmatched. CDR3 coding DNA: TGCGCCAGCAGCTTCTCTCCGGACAGGACCCAAGAGACCCAGTACTTC. It codes for CASSFSPDRTQETQYF.

CDR3 sequence: CASSPGLANIKQETQYF. The DNA of the CDR3 is TGCGCCAGCAGCCCGGGACTAGCAAATATAAAACAAGAGACCCAGTACTTC. The chain is built from TRBV5-1 and TRBJ2-5, with 9 nucleotides matching TRBD2. With 4 bases clipped from V and 2 bases from J, the junction kept 12 bases outside the gene matches. This CDR3 region has 17 residues. Germline V gene sequence: CDR1 SGHRS, CDR2 YFSETQ.

This clone was seen once. This chain connects TRBV27 to TRBJ2-7; D is uncertain. The CDR3 is 13 residues long. The germline V and J ends were trimmed by 4 bases and 2 bases, with 9 bases remaining between them. Germline CDR1 is MNHEY and CDR2 is SMNVEV (reference sequence). CDR3 coding DNA: TGTGCCAGCAGTTCCGGCCAACCCTACGAGCAGTACTTC. Protein sequence: CASSSGQPYEQYF.